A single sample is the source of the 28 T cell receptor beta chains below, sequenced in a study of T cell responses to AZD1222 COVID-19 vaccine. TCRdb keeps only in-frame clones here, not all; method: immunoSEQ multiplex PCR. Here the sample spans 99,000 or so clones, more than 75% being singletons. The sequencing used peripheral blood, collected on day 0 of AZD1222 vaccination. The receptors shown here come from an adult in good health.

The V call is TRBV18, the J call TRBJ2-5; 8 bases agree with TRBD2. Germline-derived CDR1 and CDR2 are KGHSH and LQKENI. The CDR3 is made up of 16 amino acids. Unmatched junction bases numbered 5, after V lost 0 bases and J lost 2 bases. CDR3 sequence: CASSPPTGGRQETQYF. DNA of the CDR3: TGTGCCAGCTCACCACCGACAGGCGGGAGGCAAGAGACCCAGTACTTC.

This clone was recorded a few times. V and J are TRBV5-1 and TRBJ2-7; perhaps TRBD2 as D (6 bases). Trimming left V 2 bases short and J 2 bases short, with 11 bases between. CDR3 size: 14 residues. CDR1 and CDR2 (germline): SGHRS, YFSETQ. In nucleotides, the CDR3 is TGCGCCAGCAGCTTTAGGCCGGGAGCCTACGAGCAGTACTTC. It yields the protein CASSFRPGAYEQYF.

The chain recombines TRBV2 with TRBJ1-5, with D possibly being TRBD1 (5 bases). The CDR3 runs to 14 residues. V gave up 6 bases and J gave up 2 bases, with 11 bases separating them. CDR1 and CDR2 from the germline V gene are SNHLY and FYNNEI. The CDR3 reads CASRHGGGNQPQHF. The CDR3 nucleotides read TGTGCCAGCAGACACGGGGGTGGCAATCAGCCCCAGCATTTT. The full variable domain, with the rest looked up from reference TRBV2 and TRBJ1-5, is EPEVTQTPSHQVTQMGQEVILRCVPISNHLYFYWYRQILGQKVEFLVSFYNNEISEKSEIFDDQFSVERPDGSNFTLKIRSTKLEDSAMYFCASRHGGGNQPQHFGDGTRLSIL.

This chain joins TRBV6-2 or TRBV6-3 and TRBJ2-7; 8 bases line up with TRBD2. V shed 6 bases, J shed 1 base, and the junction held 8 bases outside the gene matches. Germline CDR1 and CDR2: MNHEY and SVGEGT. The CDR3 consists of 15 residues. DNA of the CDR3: TGTGCCAGCAGCGACGGGGGGGGAATTTCCTACGAGCAGTACTTC. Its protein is CASSDGGGISYEQYF.

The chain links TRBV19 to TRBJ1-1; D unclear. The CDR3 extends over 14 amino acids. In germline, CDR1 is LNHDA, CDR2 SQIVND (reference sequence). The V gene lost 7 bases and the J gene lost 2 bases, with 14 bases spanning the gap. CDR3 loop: CASTLNGDNTEAFF. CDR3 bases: TGTGCCAGTACACTTAATGGTGACAACACTGAAGCTTTCTTT.

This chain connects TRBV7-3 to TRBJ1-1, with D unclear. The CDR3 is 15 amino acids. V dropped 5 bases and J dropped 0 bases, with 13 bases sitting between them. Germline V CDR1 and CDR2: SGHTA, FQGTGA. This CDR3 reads CASSEAPGMNTEAFF. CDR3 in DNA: TGTGCCAGCAGCGAAGCCCCCGGGATGAACACTGAAGCTTTCTTT.

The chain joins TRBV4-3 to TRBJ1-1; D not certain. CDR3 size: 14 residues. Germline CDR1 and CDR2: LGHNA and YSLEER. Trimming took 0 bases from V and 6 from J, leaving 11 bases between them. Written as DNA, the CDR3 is TGCGCCAGCAGCCAAGATCGTCCAGGTCCTGAAGCTTTCTTT. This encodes CASSQDRPGPEAFF.

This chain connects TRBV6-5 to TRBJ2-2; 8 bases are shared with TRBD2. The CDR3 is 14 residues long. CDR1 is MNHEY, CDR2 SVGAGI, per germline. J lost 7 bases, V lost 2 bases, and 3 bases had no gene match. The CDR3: CASSYGTRGGELFF. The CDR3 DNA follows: TGTGCCAGCAGTTACGGGACTAGGGGCGGGGAGCTGTTTTTT.

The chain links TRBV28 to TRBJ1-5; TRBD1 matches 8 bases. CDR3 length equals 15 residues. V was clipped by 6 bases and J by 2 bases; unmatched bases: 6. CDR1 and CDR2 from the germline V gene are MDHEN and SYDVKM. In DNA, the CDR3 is TGTGCCAGCAGAGATGCGGACAGGGGCAATCAGCCCCAGCATTTT. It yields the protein CASRDADRGNQPQHF.

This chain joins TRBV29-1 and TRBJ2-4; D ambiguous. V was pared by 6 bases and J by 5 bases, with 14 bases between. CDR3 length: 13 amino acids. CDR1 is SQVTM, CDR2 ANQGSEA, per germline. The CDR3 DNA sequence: TGCAGCGTCCTACCCCTTGAGGAAAACATTCAGTACTTC. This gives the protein CSVLPLEENIQYF. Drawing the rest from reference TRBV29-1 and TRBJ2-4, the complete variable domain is SAVISQKPSRDICQRGTSLTIQCQVDSQVTMMFWYRQQPGQSLTLIATANQGSEATYESGFVIDKFPISRPNLTFSTLTVSNMSPEDSSIYLCSVLPLEENIQYFGAGTRLSVL.

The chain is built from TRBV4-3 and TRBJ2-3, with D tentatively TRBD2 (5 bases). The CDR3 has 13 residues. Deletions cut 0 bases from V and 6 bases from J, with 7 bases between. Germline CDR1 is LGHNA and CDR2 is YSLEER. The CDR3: CASSQDREDTQYF. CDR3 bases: TGCGCCAGCAGCCAAGATAGGGAGGATACGCAGTATTTT.

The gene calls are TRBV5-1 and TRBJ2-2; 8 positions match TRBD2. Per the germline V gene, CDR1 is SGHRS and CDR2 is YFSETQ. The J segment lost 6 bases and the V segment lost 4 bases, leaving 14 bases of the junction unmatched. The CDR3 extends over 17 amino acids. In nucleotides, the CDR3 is TGCGCCAGCAGCCCTGGCGGGTTAGCGGGATGGGCCGGGGAGCTGTTTTTT. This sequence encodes CASSPGGLAGWAGELFF.

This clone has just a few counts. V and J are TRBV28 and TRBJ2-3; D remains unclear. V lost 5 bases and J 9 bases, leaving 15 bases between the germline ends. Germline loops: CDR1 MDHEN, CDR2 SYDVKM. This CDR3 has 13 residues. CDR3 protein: CASSQLLVGTQYF. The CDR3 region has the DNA TGTGCCAGCAGTCAACTCCTAGTGGGGACGCAGTATTTT.

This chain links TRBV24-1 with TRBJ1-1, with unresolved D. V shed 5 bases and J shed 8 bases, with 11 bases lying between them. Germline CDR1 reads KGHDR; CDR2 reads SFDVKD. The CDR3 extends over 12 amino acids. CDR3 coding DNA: TGTGCCACCAGTGCCAAAGGACCCGAAGCTTTCTTT. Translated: CATSAKGPEAFF.

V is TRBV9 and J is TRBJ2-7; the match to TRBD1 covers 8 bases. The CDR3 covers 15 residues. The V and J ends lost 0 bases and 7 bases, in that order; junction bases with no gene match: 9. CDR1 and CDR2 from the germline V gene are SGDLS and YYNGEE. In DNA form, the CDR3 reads TGTGCCAGCAGCGTAGCCCCGACAGGGGCGGGGGAGCAGTACTTC. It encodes CASSVAPTGAGEQYF. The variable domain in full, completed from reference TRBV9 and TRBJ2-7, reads DSGVTQTPKHLITATGQRVTLRCSPRSGDLSVYWYQQSLDQGLQFLIQYYNGEERAKGNILERFSAQQFPDLHSELNLSSLELGDSALYFCASSVAPTGAGEQYFGPGTRLTVT.

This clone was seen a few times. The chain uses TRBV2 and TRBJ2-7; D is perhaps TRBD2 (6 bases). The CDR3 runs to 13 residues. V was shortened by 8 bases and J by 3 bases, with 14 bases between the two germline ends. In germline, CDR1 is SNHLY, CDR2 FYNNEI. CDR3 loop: CASSVQEGYEQYF. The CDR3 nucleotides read TGTGCCAGCTCGGTCCAGGAGGGCTACGAGCAGTACTTC.

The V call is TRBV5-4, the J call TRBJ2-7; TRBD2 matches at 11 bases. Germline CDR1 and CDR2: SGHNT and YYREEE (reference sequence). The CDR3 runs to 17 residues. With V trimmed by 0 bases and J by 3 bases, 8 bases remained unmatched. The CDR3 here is CASSLGGGTSGYYEQYF. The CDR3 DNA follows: TGTGCCAGCAGCTTGGGGGGCGGGACTAGCGGATACTACGAGCAGTACTTC. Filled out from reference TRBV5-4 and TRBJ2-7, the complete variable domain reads ETGVTQSPTHLIKTRGQQVTLRCSSQSGHNTVSWYQQALGQGPQFIFQYYREEENGRGNFPPRFSGLQFPNYSSELNVNALELDDSALYLCASSLGGGTSGYYEQYFGPGTRLTVT.

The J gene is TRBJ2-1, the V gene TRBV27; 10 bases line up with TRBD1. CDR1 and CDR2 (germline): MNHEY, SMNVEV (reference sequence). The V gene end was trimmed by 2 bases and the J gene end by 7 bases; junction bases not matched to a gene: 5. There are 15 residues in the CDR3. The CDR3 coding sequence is TGTGCCAGCAGTTTAGAGGGACAGGGGTGGAATGAGCAGTTCTTC. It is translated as CASSLEGQGWNEQFF.

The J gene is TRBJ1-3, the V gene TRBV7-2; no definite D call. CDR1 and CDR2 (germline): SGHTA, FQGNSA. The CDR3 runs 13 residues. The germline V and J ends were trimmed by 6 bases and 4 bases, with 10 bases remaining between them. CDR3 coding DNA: TGTGCCAGCAGTCCGAAAGGGGGAAACACCATATATTTT. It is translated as CASSPKGGNTIYF.

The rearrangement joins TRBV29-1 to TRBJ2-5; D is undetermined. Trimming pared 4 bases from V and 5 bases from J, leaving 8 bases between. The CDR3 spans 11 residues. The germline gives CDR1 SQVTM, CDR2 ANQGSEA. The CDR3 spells CSVAVGETQYF. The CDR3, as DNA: TGCAGCGTTGCGGTCGGGGAGACCCAGTACTTC.

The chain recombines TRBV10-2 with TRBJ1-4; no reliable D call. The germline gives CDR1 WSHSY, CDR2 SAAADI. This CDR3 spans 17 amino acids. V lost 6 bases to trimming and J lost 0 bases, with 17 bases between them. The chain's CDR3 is CASSFLTSPSTNEKLFF. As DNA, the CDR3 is TGCGCCAGCAGCTTCTTAACAAGTCCCTCAACTAATGAAAAACTGTTTTTT.

The CDR3 bases are TGTGCCTGGAAGGGACTAGCGGGAGAAAAGACCCAGTACTTC. Translated: CAWKGLAGEKTQYF. This sequence joins TRBV30 and TRBJ2-5; TRBD2 aligns across 14 bases. Germline lookup yields CDR1 GTSNPN and CDR2 SVGIG (reference sequence). The CDR3 sequence is 14 residues long. V lost 4 bases, J lost 6 bases, and 4 bases stayed unmatched.

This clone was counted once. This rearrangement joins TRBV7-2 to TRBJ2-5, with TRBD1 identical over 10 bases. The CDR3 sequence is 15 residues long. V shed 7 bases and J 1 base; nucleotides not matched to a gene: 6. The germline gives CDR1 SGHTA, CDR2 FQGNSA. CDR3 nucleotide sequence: TGTGCCAGCACCCGGACAGGGGGATTCCAAGAGACCCAGTACTTC. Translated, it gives CASTRTGGFQETQYF. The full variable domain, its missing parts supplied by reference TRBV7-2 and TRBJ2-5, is GAGVSQSPSNKVTEKGKDVELRCDPISGHTALYWYRQSLGQGLEFLIYFQGNSAPDKSGLPSDRFSAERTGGSVSTLTIQRTQQEDSAVYLCASTRTGGFQETQYFGPGTRLLVL.

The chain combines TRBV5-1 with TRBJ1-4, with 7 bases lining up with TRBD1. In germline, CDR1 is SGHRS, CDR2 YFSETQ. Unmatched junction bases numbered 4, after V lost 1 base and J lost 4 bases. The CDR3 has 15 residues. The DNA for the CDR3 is TGCGCCAGCAGCTTGAGTGGGACAGATAATGAAAAACTGTTTTTT. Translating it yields CASSLSGTDNEKLFF.

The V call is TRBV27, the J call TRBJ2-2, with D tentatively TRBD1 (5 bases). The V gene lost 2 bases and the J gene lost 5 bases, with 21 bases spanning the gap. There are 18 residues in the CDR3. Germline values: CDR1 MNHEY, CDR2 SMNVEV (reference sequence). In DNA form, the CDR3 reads TGTGCCAGCAGTTTAGGCCCTACTTTGCTGGGGCGGACCGGGGAGCTGTTTTTT. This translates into CASSLGPTLLGRTGELFF.

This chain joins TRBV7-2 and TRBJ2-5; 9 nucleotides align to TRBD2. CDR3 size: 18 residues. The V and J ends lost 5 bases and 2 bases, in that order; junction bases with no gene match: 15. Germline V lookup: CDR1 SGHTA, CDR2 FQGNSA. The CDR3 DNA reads TGTGCCAGCAGCCCGTGGGGTAGCGGGGGAATGGGACAAGAGACCCAGTACTTC. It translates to CASSPWGSGGMGQETQYF.

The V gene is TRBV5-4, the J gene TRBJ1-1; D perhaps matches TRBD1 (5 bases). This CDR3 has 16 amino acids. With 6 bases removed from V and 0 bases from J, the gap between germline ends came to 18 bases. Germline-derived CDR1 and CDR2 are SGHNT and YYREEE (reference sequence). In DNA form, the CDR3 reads TGTGCCAGCACCTCGGATCAGGGTCTCCTGAACACTGAAGCTTTCTTT. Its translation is CASTSDQGLLNTEAFF.

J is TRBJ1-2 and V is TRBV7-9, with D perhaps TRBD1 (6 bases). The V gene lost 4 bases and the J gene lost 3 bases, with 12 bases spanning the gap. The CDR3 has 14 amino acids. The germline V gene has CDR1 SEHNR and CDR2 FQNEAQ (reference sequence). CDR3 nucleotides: TGTGCCAGCAGCTCGGACAGTCCATACTATGGCTACACCTTC. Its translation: CASSSDSPYYGYTF.